These 22 T cell receptor beta chains were all obtained from the same sample, sequenced in a study of blood T cells in healthy people across ages. A second PCR, run for about 6 to 12 cycles, used a sample-barcoded 5' primer plus a J-beta primer mix. TCRdb recomputed calls from the 5' RACE reads with MiXCR, one row per CDR3 protein. Here the sample spans roughly 1,300,000 distinct CDR3 sequences, roughly 60% being singletons. The sequencing input was blood. The receptors derive from a man between 18 and 35 years old in good health.

A few counts support this clonotype. The V call is TRBV2, the J call TRBJ2-1; no clear D gene. This CDR3 has 11 amino acids. Trimming removed 6 bases from V and 9 bases from J, with 9 bases in between. Per the germline V gene, CDR1 is SNHLY and CDR2 is FYNNEI. For the CDR3, the DNA is TGTGCCAGCAGCCCTTGGGTTGAGCAGTTCTTC. Translation gives CASSPWVEQFF.

The rearrangement uses TRBV6-5 and TRBJ2-1; D is unresolved. The length of the CDR3 is 11 residues. Deletions cut 5 bases from V and 7 bases from J, with 6 bases between. Per the germline V gene, CDR1 is MNHEY and CDR2 is SVGAGI. The chain's CDR3 is CASSHTNEQFF. CDR3 nucleotides: TGTGCCAGCAGTCACACGAATGAGCAGTTCTTC.

The chain has TRBV7-9 and TRBJ2-7; D gene uncertain. Deletions cut 3 bases from V and 0 bases from J, with 9 bases between. This CDR3 is built from 14 residues. Germline V lookup: CDR1 SEHNR, CDR2 FQNEAQ (reference sequence). CDR3 loop: CASSFPFSSYEQYF. CDR3 DNA: TGTGCCAGCAGCTTCCCATTTAGCTCCTACGAGCAGTACTTC.

J is TRBJ2-7 and V is TRBV9, with TRBD1 as a possible D gene (6 bases). With 2 bases removed from V and 0 bases from J, the gap between germline ends came to 12 bases. The CDR3 spans 15 residues. Germline V CDR1 and CDR2: SGDLS, YYNGEE. CDR3 residues: CASSVGGSISYEQYF. The DNA for the CDR3 is TGTGCCAGCAGCGTTGGGGGCAGCATCTCCTACGAGCAGTACTTC. The full variable domain, its missing parts supplied by reference TRBV9 and TRBJ2-7, is DSGVTQTPKHLITATGQRVTLRCSPRSGDLSVYWYQQSLDQGLQFLIQYYNGEERAKGNILERFSAQQFPDLHSELNLSSLELGDSALYFCASSVGGSISYEQYFGPGTRLTVT.

J is TRBJ2-1 and V is TRBV7-9; TRBD1 matches at 8 bases. V lost 0 bases to trimming and J lost 10 bases; unmatched junction nucleotides: 2. The CDR3 loop spans 13 amino acids. Per the germline V gene, CDR1 is SEHNR and CDR2 is FQNEAQ (reference sequence). The CDR3 nucleotides are TGTGCCAGCAGCTTAGCGAGGACAGGGGAGCAGTTCTTC. Amino acid sequence: CASSLARTGEQFF.

The chain has TRBV14 and TRBJ2-7, with 8 bases matching TRBD1. This CDR3 has 16 residues. V dropped 0 bases and J dropped 3; count of bases not matched to a gene: 7. Germline CDR1 and CDR2: SGHDN and FVKESK. The CDR3: CASSQDGTGILYEQYF. The CDR3 bases are TGTGCCAGCAGCCAAGACGGGACAGGAATTCTCTACGAGCAGTACTTC. The variable domain in full, completed from reference TRBV14 and TRBJ2-7, reads EAGVTQFPSHSVIEKGQTVTLRCDPISGHDNLYWYRRVMGKEIKFLLHFVKESKQDESGMPNNRFLAERTGGTYSTLKVQPAELEDSGVYFCASSQDGTGILYEQYFGPGTRLTVT.

The V and J genes are TRBV27 and TRBJ2-3, with a weak D call TRBD2 (6 bases). CDR3 size: 16 residues. Germline V gene lookup returns CDR1 MNHEY and CDR2 SMNVEV (reference sequence). V was shortened by 5 bases and J by 1 base, with 16 bases between the two germline ends. The CDR3 DNA reads as TGTGCCAGCAGTCCGAGACTAGATTGGGGCACAGATACGCAGTATTTT. Protein product: CASSPRLDWGTDTQYF.

CDR3 in amino acids: CATSDPRDINTQYF. The CDR3 bases are TGTGCCACCAGTGATCCCCGGGACATTAATACGCAGTATTTT. The chain joins TRBV24-1 to TRBJ2-3; maybe TRBD1 (6 bases). The CDR3 loop spans 14 amino acids. Germline CDR1 is KGHDR and CDR2 is SFDVKD. V was shortened by 3 bases and J by 7 bases, with 13 bases between the two germline ends.

V and J are TRBV10-3 and TRBJ1-2, with D possibly matching TRBD1 (5 bases). Between the trimmed V and J ends, which lost 3 bases and 5 bases, there was a span of 13 bases. Looked up from germline, CDR1 is ENHRY and CDR2 is SYGVKD. The CDR3 totals 14 residues. The chain's CDR3 is CAISEGPGPYGYTF. CDR3 DNA: TGTGCCATCAGTGAAGGGCCAGGGCCTTATGGCTACACCTTC.

V and J are TRBV20-1 and TRBJ1-4; D is possibly TRBD1 (5 bases). The V and J ends lost 1 base and 6 bases respectively, with 21 bases between them. The length of the CDR3 is 17 residues. Germline V gene data show CDR1 as DFQATT and CDR2 as SNEGSKA (reference sequence). The CDR3 sequence: CSARGWPETDLDEKLFF. The CDR3 DNA reads TGCAGTGCTAGAGGTTGGCCCGAGACAGACCTAGATGAAAAACTGTTTTTT.

The chain employs TRBV12-3 or TRBV12-4 and TRBJ1-2, with 10 bases aligning to TRBD1. CDR3 length equals 17 residues. Unmatched junction bases numbered 7, after V lost 3 bases and J lost 0 bases. The CDR3: CASSFRDRGEANYGYTF. The CDR3, as DNA: TGTGCCAGCAGTTTTCGGGACAGGGGTGAGGCTAACTATGGCTACACCTTC.

This clonotype came up a few times. A much bigger clone sits one base away, suggesting this may be a read error. The rearrangement links TRBV7-7 to TRBJ2-3; 8 bases map to TRBD2. This CDR3 region has 14 residues. Germline assignment: CDR1 SSHAT and CDR2 FNYEAQ (reference sequence). CDR3 DNA sequence: TGTGCTAGCAGTCGACGAGCGGGGGCAGATACGCAGTATTTT. It is translated as CASSRRAGADTQYF.

A few counts support this clonotype. The chain links TRBV29-1 to TRBJ2-5; D ambiguous. Germline V gene lookup returns CDR1 SQVTM and CDR2 ANQGSEA. The V end lost 2 bases, the J end lost 4 bases, and 5 bases lay between the germline ends. The CDR3 totals 11 residues. The CDR3 loop reads CSVESPETQYF. CDR3 nucleotides: TGCAGCGTTGAATCTCCAGAGACCCAGTACTTC.

Only one count was recorded for this clonotype. The chain links TRBV7-2 to TRBJ2-1, with no clear D. From germline, CDR1 is SGHTA and CDR2 FQGNSA. The V end was cut by 0 bases, the J end by 4 bases, with 10 bases between. The CDR3 covers 15 residues. The CDR3 here is CASSLAETVYNEQFF. The CDR3 nucleotides read TGTGCCAGCAGCTTAGCCGAGACGGTATACAATGAGCAGTTCTTC.

To note about this clonotype: The junction does not match germline at one end; this may be a read error. The genes are TRBV6-6 and TRBJ1-2; D is possibly TRBD1 (5 bases). The length of the CDR3 is 12 residues. CDR1 and CDR2 (germline): MNHNY, SVGAGI (reference sequence). The CDR3 sequence: CASSYSTDAYTF. CDR3 in DNA: TGTGCCAGCAGCTACTCGACAGATGCCTACACCTTC.

The rearrangement uses TRBV10-2 and TRBJ2-1, with D hard to call. Germline V gives CDR1 WSHSY, CDR2 SAAADI. The CDR3 is 11 residues long. Trimming shortened V by 5 bases and J by 8 bases, and 7 bases separated the two germline ends. DNA of the CDR3: TGCGCCAGCAGTAGTTTTCATGAGCAGTTCTTC. Protein: CASSSFHEQFF.

The chain recombines TRBV12-5 with TRBJ2-1; 12 positions match TRBD2. The CDR3 runs to 16 residues. In germline, CDR1 is LGHNT, CDR2 FRNRAP. The junction had 7 bases not matched to a gene; V was cut back by 7 bases and J by 3 bases. The CDR3 bases are TGTGCTAGTGACCAAGGACTAGCGGGAAGCTACAATGAGCAGTTCTTC. Its translation: CASDQGLAGSYNEQFF.

The chain links TRBV20-1 to TRBJ2-1; TRBD1 is a possible D gene (6 bases). This CDR3 comprises 15 residues. CDR1 and CDR2 (germline): DFQATT, SNEGSKA (reference sequence). Trimming pared 1 base from V and 4 bases from J, leaving 14 bases between. DNA of the CDR3: TGCAGTGCTAGAGTTGGGGACATAAGTTACAATGAGCAGTTCTTC. It encodes CSARVGDISYNEQFF.

This clonotype turned up a few times. The chain employs TRBV4-1 and TRBJ2-1, with no clear D. Per germline, CDR1 MGHRA and CDR2 YSYEKL. V lost 3 bases, J lost 6 bases, and 9 bases lay in between. This CDR3 has 13 residues. CDR3 region: CASSHYSPNEQFF. In DNA, the CDR3 is TGCGCCAGCAGCCATTACTCGCCCAATGAGCAGTTCTTC.

This chain joins TRBV5-1 and TRBJ2-7; possibly TRBD1 for D (5 bases). Between the trimmed V and J ends, which lost 2 bases and 1 base, there was a span of 13 bases. The CDR3 length is 15 residues. The V gene's germline CDR1 is SGHRS and CDR2 YFSETQ. DNA for the CDR3: TGCGCCAGCAGCTTAACAGGAGATCAATCCTACGAGCAGTACTTC. This translates into CASSLTGDQSYEQYF.

This clonotype was detected a few times. This chain uses TRBV4-1 with TRBJ2-7; D unclear. The J call is in doubt because the DNA end fits TRBJ2-5 better. Germline loops: CDR1 MGHRA, CDR2 YSYEKL. The CDR3 has 14 amino acids. CDR3 amino acids: CASSQDRDRETQYF. The CDR3 bases are TGCGCCAGCAGCCAAGATCGAGATCGGGAGACCCAGTACTTC.

The sample holds a few counts of this clonotype. The genes are TRBV6-5 and TRBJ2-7; D is undetermined. The V end lost 0 bases, the J end lost 1 base, and 10 bases lay between the germline ends. This CDR3 is built from 15 residues. CDR1 is MNHEY and CDR2 is SVGAGI in the germline V gene. The CDR3 region is CASSYSWSESYEQYF. CDR3 sequence (DNA): TGTGCCAGCAGTTACTCTTGGAGTGAGTCCTACGAGCAGTACTTC.